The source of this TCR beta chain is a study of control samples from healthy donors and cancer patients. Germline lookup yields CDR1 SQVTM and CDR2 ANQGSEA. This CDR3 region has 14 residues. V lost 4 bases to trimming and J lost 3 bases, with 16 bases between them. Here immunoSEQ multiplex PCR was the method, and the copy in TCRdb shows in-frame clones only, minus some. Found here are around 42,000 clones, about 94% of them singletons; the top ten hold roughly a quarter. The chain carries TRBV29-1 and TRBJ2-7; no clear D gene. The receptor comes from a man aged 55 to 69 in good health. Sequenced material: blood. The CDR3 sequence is CSVVSSSSLYEQYF. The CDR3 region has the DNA TGCAGCGTTGTATCATCCAGCAGCCTCTACGAGCAGTACTTC.